This T cell receptor beta chain emerged from a study of T-cell memory formation after mild COVID-19. Study as a whole: Clusters of TCRs were largely donor specific.

The germline CDR1 and CDR2 sequences are LGHDT and YNNKEL (reference sequence). The CDR3 extends over 15 amino acids. With 1 base removed from V and 0 bases from J, the gap between germline ends came to 10 bases. TCRdb reprocessed the 5' RACE reads with MiXCR, giving one entry per CDR3 protein. The data hold roughly 130,000 distinct CDR3 sequences, with about 18% observed a single time. Findings and limits, study-wide: Clones contracting day 15 to 85 were balanced CD4/CD8; later expanders leaned CD4+.

This clonotype has a handful of counts. Its matching antigen is unknown. The sequenced material came from PBMCs or a T cell subset sorted from them (not recorded which). The clonotype comes from a man younger than 35 who had mild COVID-19 (a few samples of this study predate the infection). Cell type and time point are not known. The chain links TRBV3-1 to TRBJ2-7, with D unclear. CDR3 sequence: CASSQGKGFSYEQYF. For the CDR3, the DNA is TGTGCCAGCAGCCAAGGAAAGGGTTTCTCCTACGAGCAGTACTTC.